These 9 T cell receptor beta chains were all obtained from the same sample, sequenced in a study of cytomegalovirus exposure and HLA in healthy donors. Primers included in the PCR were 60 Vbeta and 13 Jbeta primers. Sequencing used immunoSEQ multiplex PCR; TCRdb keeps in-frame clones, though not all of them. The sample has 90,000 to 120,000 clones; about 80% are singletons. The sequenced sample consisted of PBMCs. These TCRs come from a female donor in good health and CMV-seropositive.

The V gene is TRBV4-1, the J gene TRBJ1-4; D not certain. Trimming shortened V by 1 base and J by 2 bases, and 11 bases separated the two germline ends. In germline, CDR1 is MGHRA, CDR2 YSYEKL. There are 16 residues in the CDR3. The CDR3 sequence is CASSQASGVTNEKLFF. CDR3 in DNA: TGCGCCAGCAGCCAAGCCTCCGGGGTGACTAATGAAAAACTGTTTTTT.

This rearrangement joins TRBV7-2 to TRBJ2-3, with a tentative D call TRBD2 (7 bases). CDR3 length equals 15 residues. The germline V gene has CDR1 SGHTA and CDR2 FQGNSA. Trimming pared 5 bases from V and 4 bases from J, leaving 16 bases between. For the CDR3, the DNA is TGTGCCAGCAGCGGTACCGCGGGGGCGGCAGATACGCAGTATTTT. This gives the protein CASSGTAGAADTQYF. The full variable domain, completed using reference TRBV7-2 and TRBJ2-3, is GAGVSQSPSNKVTEKGKDVELRCDPISGHTALYWYRQSLGQGLEFLIYFQGNSAPDKSGLPSDRFSAERTGGSVSTLTIQRTQQEDSAVYLCASSGTAGAADTQYFGPGTRLTVL.

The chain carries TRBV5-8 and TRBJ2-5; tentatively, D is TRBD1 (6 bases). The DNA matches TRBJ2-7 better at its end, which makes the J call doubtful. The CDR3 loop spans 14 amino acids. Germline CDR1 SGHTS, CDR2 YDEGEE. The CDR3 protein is CASSYDMGASEQYF. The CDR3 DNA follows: TGTGCCAGCAGCTATGACATGGGGGCGAGCGAGCAGTACTTC.

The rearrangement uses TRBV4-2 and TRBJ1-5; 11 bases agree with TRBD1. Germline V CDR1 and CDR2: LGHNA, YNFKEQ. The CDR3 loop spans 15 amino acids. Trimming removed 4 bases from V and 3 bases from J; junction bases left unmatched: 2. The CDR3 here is CASSRDRGFNQPQHF. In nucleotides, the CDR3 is TGTGCCAGCAGCCGGGACAGGGGGTTCAATCAGCCCCAGCATTTT.

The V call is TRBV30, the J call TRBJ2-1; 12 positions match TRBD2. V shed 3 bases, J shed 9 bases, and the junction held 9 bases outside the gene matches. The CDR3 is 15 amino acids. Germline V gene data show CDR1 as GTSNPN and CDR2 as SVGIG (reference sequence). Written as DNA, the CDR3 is TGTGCCTGGAGAAAACCGGGACTAGCGGGTTTTGAGCAGTTCTTC. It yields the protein CAWRKPGLAGFEQFF.

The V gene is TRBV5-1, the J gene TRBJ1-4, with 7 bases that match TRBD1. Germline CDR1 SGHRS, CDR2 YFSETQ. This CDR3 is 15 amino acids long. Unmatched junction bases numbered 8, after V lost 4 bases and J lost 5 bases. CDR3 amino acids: CASSLLTGSNEKLFF. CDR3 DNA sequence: TGCGCCAGCAGCCTACTGACAGGGTCGAATGAAAAACTGTTTTTT.

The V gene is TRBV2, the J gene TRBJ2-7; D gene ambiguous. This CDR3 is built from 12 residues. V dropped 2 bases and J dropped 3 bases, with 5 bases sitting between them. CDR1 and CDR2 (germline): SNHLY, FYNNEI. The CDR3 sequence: CASSESGYEQYF. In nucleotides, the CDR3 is TGTGCCAGCAGTGAATCGGGCTACGAGCAGTACTTC.

CDR3 region: CASSSGRQTRGETQYF. In DNA, the CDR3 is TGTGCCAGCAGTTCCGGCAGGCAAACACGGGGGGAGACCCAGTACTTC. The genes are TRBV7-9 and TRBJ2-5; a weak D match, TRBD2 (6 bases). The length of the CDR3 is 16 residues. Trimming stripped 6 bases from V and 5 bases from J, with 22 bases between. The germline V gene has CDR1 SEHNR and CDR2 FQNEAQ (reference sequence).

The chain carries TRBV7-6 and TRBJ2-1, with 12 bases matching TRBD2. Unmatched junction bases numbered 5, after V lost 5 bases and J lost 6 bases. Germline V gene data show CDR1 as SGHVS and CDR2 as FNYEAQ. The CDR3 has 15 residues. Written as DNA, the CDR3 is TGTGCCAGCAGCCTCGTGGGACTAGCGGGCAATGAGCAGTTCTTC. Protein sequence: CASSLVGLAGNEQFF.